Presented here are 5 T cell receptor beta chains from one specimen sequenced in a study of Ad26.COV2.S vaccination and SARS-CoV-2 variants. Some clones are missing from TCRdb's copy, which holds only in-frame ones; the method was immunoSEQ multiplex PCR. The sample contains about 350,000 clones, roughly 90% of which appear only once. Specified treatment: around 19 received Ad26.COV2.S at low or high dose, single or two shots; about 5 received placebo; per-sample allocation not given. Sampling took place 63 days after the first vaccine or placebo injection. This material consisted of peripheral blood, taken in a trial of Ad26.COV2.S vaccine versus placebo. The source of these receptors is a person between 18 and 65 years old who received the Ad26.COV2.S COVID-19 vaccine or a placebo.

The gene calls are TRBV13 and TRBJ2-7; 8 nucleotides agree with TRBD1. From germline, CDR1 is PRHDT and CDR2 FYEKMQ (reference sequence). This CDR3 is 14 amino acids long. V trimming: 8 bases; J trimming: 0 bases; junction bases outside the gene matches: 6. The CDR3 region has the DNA TGTGCCAGCGGGGCAGGGGGCCTCTCCTACGAGCAGTACTTC. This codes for CASGAGGLSYEQYF.

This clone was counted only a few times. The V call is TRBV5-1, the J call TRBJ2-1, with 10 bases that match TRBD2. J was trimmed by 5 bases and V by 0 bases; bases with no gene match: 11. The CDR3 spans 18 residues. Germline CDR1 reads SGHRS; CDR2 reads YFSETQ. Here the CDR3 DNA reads TGCGCCAGCAGCTTGGGACCTAGCGGGGGAGGGTTGAACAATGAGCAGTTCTTC. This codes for CASSLGPSGGGLNNEQFF.

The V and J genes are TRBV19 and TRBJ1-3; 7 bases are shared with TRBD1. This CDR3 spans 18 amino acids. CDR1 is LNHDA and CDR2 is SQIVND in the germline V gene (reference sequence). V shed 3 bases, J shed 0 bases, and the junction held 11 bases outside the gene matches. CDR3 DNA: TGTGCCAGTAGTATCATGGCAGGGGGGTCGAGCTCTGGAAACACCATATATTTT. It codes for CASSIMAGGSSSGNTIYF. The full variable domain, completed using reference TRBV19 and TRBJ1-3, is DGGITQSPKYLFRKEGQNVTLSCEQNLNHDAMYWYRQDPGQGLRLIYYSQIVNDFQKGDIAEGYSVSREKKESFPLTVTSAQKNPTAFYLCASSIMAGGSSSGNTIYFGEGSWLTVV.

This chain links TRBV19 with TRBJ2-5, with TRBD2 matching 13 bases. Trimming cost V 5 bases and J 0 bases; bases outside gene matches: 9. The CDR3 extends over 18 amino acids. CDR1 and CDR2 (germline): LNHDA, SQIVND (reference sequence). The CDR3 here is CASSPKTSGGSYQETQYF. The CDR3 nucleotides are TGTGCCAGTAGTCCAAAGACTAGCGGGGGGTCGTACCAAGAGACCCAGTACTTC.

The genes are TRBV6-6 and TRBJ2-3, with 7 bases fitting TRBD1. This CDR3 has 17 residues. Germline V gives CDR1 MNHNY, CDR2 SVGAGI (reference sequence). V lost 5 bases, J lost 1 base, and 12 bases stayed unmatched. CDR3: CASSRQGTSPGTDTQYF. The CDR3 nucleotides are TGTGCCAGCAGTCGACAGGGAACCTCGCCGGGCACAGATACGCAGTATTTT.